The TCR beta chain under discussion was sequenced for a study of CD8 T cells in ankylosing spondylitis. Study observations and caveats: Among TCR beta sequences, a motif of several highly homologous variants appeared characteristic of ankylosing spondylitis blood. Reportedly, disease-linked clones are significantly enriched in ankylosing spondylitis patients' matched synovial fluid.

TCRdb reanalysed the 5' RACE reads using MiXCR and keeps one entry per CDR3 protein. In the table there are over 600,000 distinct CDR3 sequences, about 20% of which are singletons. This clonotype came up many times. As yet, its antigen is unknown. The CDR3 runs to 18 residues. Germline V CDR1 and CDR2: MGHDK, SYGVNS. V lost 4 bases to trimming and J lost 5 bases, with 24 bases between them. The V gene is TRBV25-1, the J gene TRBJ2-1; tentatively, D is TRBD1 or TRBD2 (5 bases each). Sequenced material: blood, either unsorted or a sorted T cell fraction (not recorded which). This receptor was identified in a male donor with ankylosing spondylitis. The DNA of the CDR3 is TGTGCCAGCAGTGGACTCACCGGGACGGGCCATCGGGACAATGAGCAGTTCTTC. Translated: CASSGLTGTGHRDNEQFF.